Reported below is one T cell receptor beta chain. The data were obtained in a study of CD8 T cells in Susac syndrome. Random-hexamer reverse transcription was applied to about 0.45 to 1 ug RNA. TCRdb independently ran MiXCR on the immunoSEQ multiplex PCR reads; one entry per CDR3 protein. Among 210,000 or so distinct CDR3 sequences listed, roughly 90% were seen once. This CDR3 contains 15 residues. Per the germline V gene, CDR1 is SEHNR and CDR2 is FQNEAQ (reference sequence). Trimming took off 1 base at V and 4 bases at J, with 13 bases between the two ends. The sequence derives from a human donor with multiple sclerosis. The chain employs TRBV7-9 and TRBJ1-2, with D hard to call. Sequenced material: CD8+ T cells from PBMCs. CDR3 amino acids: CASSLVGPSPYGYTF. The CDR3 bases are TGTGCCAGCAGCTTAGTTGGGCCGTCGCCCTATGGCTACACCTTC.